This is a list of T cell receptor beta chains from one sample in a study of T cells after yellow fever vaccination. Using its own MiXCR run on the 5' RACE reads, TCRdb lists one record per CDR3 protein. The table has some 110,000 distinct CDR3 sequences, 7.4% seen once. This specimen consisted of CD4+ T cells sorted from PBMCs, obtained 10 days after the first yellow fever vaccination. Receptors were obtained from a man aged 18 to 35 who received the YFV17D yellow fever vaccine. The CDR3 runs from the conserved cysteine through the conserved F or W. A D gene is named only where the DNA matches it firmly. A row's size may be missing; if present it is once, few, many or a size class.

clone size	V gene	J gene	D gene	CDR3 protein	CDR3 DNA
many	TRBV28	TRBJ1-5	NA	CASSLFLAQPQHF	TGTGCCAGCAGTTTATTCTTAGCTCAGCCCCAGCATTTT
many	TRBV28	TRBJ1-2	NA	CASGGGNYGYTF	TGTGCCAGCGGGGGAGGGAACTATGGCTACACCTTC
NA	TRBV7-3	TRBJ2-5	TRBD1	CASSATGAGQGETQYF	TGTGCCAGCAGCGCCACAGGGGCAGGGCAGGGAGAGACCCAGTACTTC
NA	TRBV19	TRBJ1-5	NA	CASSIGNLSNQPQHF	TGTGCCAGTAGTATCGGTAACCTTAGCAATCAGCCCCAGCATTTT
many	TRBV5-1	TRBJ2-1	TRBD2	CASSLELAGVNEQFF	TGCGCCAGCAGCTTGGAATTAGCGGGGGTAAATGAGCAGTTCTTC
many	TRBV7-3	TRBJ2-1	NA	CASSLLAGYNEQFF	TGTGCCAGCAGCCTCCTCGCGGGCTACAATGAGCAGTTCTTC
many	TRBV5-1	TRBJ2-3	TRBD2	CASSPGLEADTQYF	TGCGCCAGCAGCCCGGGACTAGAGGCAGATACGCAGTATTTT
many	TRBV20-1	TRBJ1-5	NA	CSVLGPLSYQPQHF	TGCAGTGTCCTCGGGCCCCTATCCTATCAGCCCCAGCATTTT
many	TRBV5-1	TRBJ2-1	NA	CASSLVTGTYNEQFF	TGCGCCAGCAGCTTGGTTACAGGAACCTACAATGAGCAGTTCTTC
many	TRBV11-2	TRBJ2-1	NA	CASSLGLQNEQFF	TGTGCCAGCAGTCTCGGACTTCAAAATGAGCAGTTCTTC
many	TRBV7-2	TRBJ2-5	TRBD2	CASSPSIRGGQETQYF	TGTGCCAGCAGCCCATCCATCCGGGGGGGGCAAGAGACCCAGTACTTC
many	TRBV20-1	TRBJ2-1	NA	CSATTGAPNEQFF	TGCAGTGCTACAACGGGGGCTCCCAATGAGCAGTTCTTC
many	TRBV5-6	TRBJ2-7	NA	CASSPTGRSSYEQYF	TGTGCCAGCAGCCCTACGGGACGAAGCTCCTACGAGCAGTACTTC
many	TRBV28	TRBJ1-5	NA	CASTWGSHQPQHF	TGTGCCAGCACCTGGGGCAGTCATCAGCCCCAGCATTTT
many	TRBV12-3/TRBV12-4	TRBJ2-2	NA	CASSQWATGELFF	TGTGCCAGCAGTCAGTGGGCCACCGGGGAGCTGTTTTTT